This paragraph reports one T cell receptor beta chain. Its antigen remains unknown. Every bit of the isolated RNA underwent reverse transcription, so sequencing read expressed TCRB transcripts. TCRdb's copy holds only in-frame clones and misses some; the assay was immunoSEQ multiplex PCR. The sample lists about 930,000 clones; 15% to 20% were seen once. The CDR3 runs to 11 residues. V lost 5 bases to trimming and J lost 2 bases, with 3 bases between them. Germline lookup yields CDR1 MNHEY and CDR2 SMNVEV (reference sequence). This sample was taken from a study of beta chain features in type 1 diabetes. Study results and caveats: Sampled from patients, naive, central memory and Treg TCRB repertoires appeared more similar than those sampled from healthy donors. Type 1 diabetes patients had VDJ junctions that carried fewer insertions and more deletions.

A single heparinised blood sample, averaging about 120 mL, was obtained per donor. The rearrangement joins TRBV27 to TRBJ2-5; D remains unclear. Sequencing used naive CD4+ T cells from blood. The receptor comes from a young woman in good health. The CDR3 DNA is TGTGCCAGCAGTCTGCAAGAGACCCAGTACTTC. Protein sequence: CASSLQETQYF.